Listed below are T cell receptor beta chains from one sample, sequenced in a study of T cell repertoires in cytomegalovirus infection. TCRdb recomputed calls from the reads with MiXCR, one row per CDR3 protein. The top ten hold approximately 14% of the sample, which has about 770,000 distinct CDR3 sequences, roughly 28% seen once. These receptors are not linked to any known antigen. Material: cultured CD8+ T cells from PBMCs, obtained from culture after CMV antigen stimulation. The receptor source for this set is a human donor in good health (CMV status not recorded). Some clones in this sample may be carry-over from other donors' samples. CDR3s include the opening cysteine and the closing phenylalanine or tryptophan. The D gene is left open where the match is weak. Clone size is stated in some rows and not others, as once, few, many or a class when expanded.

v_call,clone_size,j_call,d_call,cdr3_nt,cdr3_aa
TRBV11-2,.,TRBJ2-5,.,TGTGCCAGCAGACCCACGGGGCAGACCCAGTACTTC,CASRPTGQTQYF
TRBV7-6,many,TRBJ1-5,.,TGTGCCAGCAGCTTAGTCTATACAGCCCCAAGCAATCAGCCCCAGCATTTT,CASSLVYTAPSNQPQHF
TRBV6-1,.,TRBJ2-1,.,TGTGCCAGCAGTTACATACTAACGGTGAGGAACCCCAATGAGCAGTTCTTC,CASSYILTVRNPNEQFF
TRBV7-8,many,TRBJ2-1,.,TGTGCCAGCAGCTTAACTAGTACCTACAATGAGCAGTTCTTC,CASSLTSTYNEQFF
TRBV7-6,.,TRBJ1-2,TRBD1,TGTGCCAGCAGCTTAACAGGGGTAGACTATGGCTACACCTTC,CASSLTGVDYGYTF
TRBV5-4,.,TRBJ2-1,.,TGTGCCAGCAACCGAGGACAGTACAATGAGCAGTTCTTC,CASNRGQYNEQFF
TRBV5-6,.,TRBJ2-6,.,TGTGCCAGCAGAAAAGGAGGGGCCAACGTCCTGACTTTC,CASRKGGANVLTF
TRBV7-2,few,TRBJ2-3,TRBD1,TGTGCCAGCAGCCAATTGGGGACAGGGGGCCCGTTAGATACGCAGTATTTT,CASSQLGTGGPLDTQYF
TRBV28,.,TRBJ2-1,TRBD2,TGTGCCAGCAGAGCGGGACTCAGAAACCGAGATGAGCAGTTCTTC,CASRAGLRNRDEQFF
TRBV7-8,many,TRBJ1-4,.,TGTGCCAGCAGCTTAAAGATGCGGACAGTGGCTGAAAAACTGTTTTTT,CASSLKMRTVAEKLFF
TRBV7-9,.,TRBJ2-5,TRBD2,TGTGCCAGCAGCGGCGGGCGGGGGGCCTCTGAGACCCAGTACTTC,CASSGGRGASETQYF
TRBV6-6,.,TRBJ1-3,TRBD1,TGTGCCAGCCTACTCCGGACAGGGGTGGGAAACACCATATATTTT,CASLLRTGVGNTIYF
TRBV6-5,.,TRBJ2-2,.,TGTGCCAGCAGTTACTCGACCCTCACCGGGGAGCTGTTTTTT,CASSYSTLTGELFF
TRBV6-5,few,TRBJ2-1,.,TGTGCCAGCAGTTACTCGTGGGATGGCACCTACAATGAGCAGTTCTTC,CASSYSWDGTYNEQFF
TRBV7-6,.,TRBJ2-5,.,TGTGCCAGCAGCTTCATATTCAGGGAGACCCAGTACTTC,CASSFIFRETQYF
TRBV7-2,many,TRBJ2-1,.,TGTGCCAGCAGCTTACCCTACAATGAGCAGTTCTTC,CASSLPYNEQFF
TRBV4-1,.,TRBJ2-2,.,TGCGCCAGGAGCCCAGAGAGGGGCACCGGGGAGCTGTTTTTT,CARSPERGTGELFF
TRBV6-1,few,TRBJ1-2,TRBD1,TGTGCCAGCAGTCCACAGGGGACGGATGGCTACACCTTC,CASSPQGTDGYTF
TRBV4-1,large,TRBJ1-1,TRBD1,TGCGCCAGCAGCCAAAGGGGGCTAGCTTTCTTT,CASSQRGLAFF
TRBV5-6,.,TRBJ2-6,.,TGTGCCAGCAGCTTTATCGGCTGGGGGAGCTCTGGGGCCAACGTCCTGACTTTC,CASSFIGWGSSGANVLTF
TRBV10-3,many,TRBJ1-2,TRBD1,TGTGCCATCCCAGGACAGGGGAACTATGGCTACACCTTC,CAIPGQGNYGYTF
TRBV13,.,TRBJ2-5,.,TGTGCCAGCAGCTCCCTTGGAGAGCAAGAGACCCAGTACTTC,CASSSLGEQETQYF
TRBV6-5,.,TRBJ2-6,.,TGTGCCAGCAGTTACTTTCTCTCTGGGGCCAACGTCCTGACTTTC,CASSYFLSGANVLTF
TRBV7-2,many,TRBJ1-2,.,TGTGCCAGCAGCTTACAGGGCAGGGATGGCTACACCTTC,CASSLQGRDGYTF
TRBV6-8,few,TRBJ2-2,TRBD1,TGTGCCAGCAGAAAGAAACACGGGACAGGGGCGGGCGGGGAGCTGTTTTTT,CASRKKHGTGAGGELFF
TRBV27,few,TRBJ1-4,.,TGTGCCAGCAGTCCCCTCTGGACTCAAATCGAGGAAAAACTGTTTTTT,CASSPLWTQIEEKLFF
TRBV5-4,few,TRBJ2-3,.,TGTGCCAGCAGCTTGGCCAGGGGAGTCACAGATACGCAGTATTTT,CASSLARGVTDTQYF
TRBV10-3,.,TRBJ2-2,.,TGTGCCATCAGTGAACTCCCTCCGGGCTCGAACACCGGGGAGCTGTTTTTT,CAISELPPGSNTGELFF
TRBV29-1,.,TRBJ2-5,.,TGCAGCGTCGCCCCCTATAATCAAGAGACCCAGTACTTC,CSVAPYNQETQYF
TRBV6-1,few,TRBJ1-1,.,TGTGCCAGCAGGAACGGGAACACTGAAGCTTTCTTT,CASRNGNTEAFF
TRBV20-1,few,TRBJ1-2,TRBD1,TGCAGTGCTGCCGACAGGGGGGACTATGGCTACACCTTC,CSAADRGDYGYTF
TRBV4-1,.,TRBJ1-1,TRBD1,TGTGCCAGCAGCCAAGTCCCCGGGACAGGGCCGAACACTGAAGCTTTCTTT,CASSQVPGTGPNTEAFF
TRBV29-1,few,TRBJ2-3,.,TGCAGCGTTGAAGGGGAGATTAGCACAGATACGCAGTATTTT,CSVEGEISTDTQYF
TRBV2,.,TRBJ1-6,TRBD1,TGTGCCAGCAGTGGGGGACCAGGGGGTCCTAATTCACCCCTCCACTTT,CASSGGPGGPNSPLHF
TRBV4-1,.,TRBJ1-3,TRBD1,TGCGCCAGCAGCCATTTCTTCGGGACAGGAAGCTCTGGAAACACCATATATTTT,CASSHFFGTGSSGNTIYF
TRBV7-9,.,TRBJ2-7,.,TGTGCCAGCAGCTTAGCGGAAAAGCAGTACTTC,CASSLAEKQYF
TRBV2,.,TRBJ2-2,.,TGTGCCAGCCTTTGGACTCAGTCCGGGGAGCTGTTTTTT,CASLWTQSGELFF
TRBV25-1,few,TRBJ2-7,TRBD1,TGTGCCAGCAGTGGCTACGGGACAGGGAGCGAGCAGTACTTC,CASSGYGTGSEQYF
TRBV27,few,TRBJ1-1,.,TGTGCCAGCAGTTTCCCGGGGGGACACACTGAAGCTTTCTTT,CASSFPGGHTEAFF
TRBV4-1,.,TRBJ2-5,.,TGCGCCAGCAGCTCCCTCGGGGCCGTCCAAGAGACCCAGTACTTC,CASSSLGAVQETQYF
TRBV6-5,.,TRBJ2-5,.,TGTGCCAGCAGTCATCCCGGGCGAGAGACCCAGTACTTC,CASSHPGRETQYF
TRBV7-2,many,TRBJ2-7,TRBD2,TGTGCCAGCAGCCGCCTACTAGCGGGGGGGCCTATCGAGCAGTACTTC,CASSRLLAGGPIEQYF
TRBV7-7,few,TRBJ2-1,.,TGTGCTAGCAGCTCCATCCTAGGCTCCTACAATGAGCAGTTCTTC,CASSSILGSYNEQFF
TRBV4-1,few,TRBJ1-1,.,TGCGCCAGCAGCCAGAGCGAAGGCACTGAAGCTTTCTTT,CASSQSEGTEAFF
TRBV12-3/TRBV12-4,few,TRBJ2-7,TRBD2,TGTGCCAGCAGTTTCCAGCGGGGGGTCGGCGAGCAGTACTTC,CASSFQRGVGEQYF
TRBV15,.,TRBJ1-3,TRBD1,TGTGCCACCAGCGGGCCGGCCTCAGGGGGCTCTGGAAACACCATATATTTT,CATSGPASGGSGNTIYF
TRBV7-6,few,TRBJ2-1,.,TGTGCCAGCAGCTTCGGGACCTCCTACAATGAGCAGTTCTTC,CASSFGTSYNEQFF
TRBV3-1,.,TRBJ2-1,.,TGTGCCAGCAGCCAAGTTTCTGGGGGCGGTGAGCAGTTCTTC,CASSQVSGGGEQFF
TRBV28,.,TRBJ2-5,TRBD2,TGTGCCAGCAGTTTTAGCGGGGCAGGGCAGACCCAATACTTC,CASSFSGAGQTQYF
TRBV12-3/TRBV12-4,few,TRBJ2-7,.,TGTGCCAGCAGTTTCGGGAAAAGCCACGAGCAGTACTTC,CASSFGKSHEQYF
TRBV6-1,.,TRBJ2-1,.,TGTGCCGGGGGGCTGTGGTACAATGAGCAGTTCTTC,CAGGLWYNEQFF
TRBV7-2,many,TRBJ1-5,TRBD1,TGTGCCAGCAGCTTAGATGGGACAGGGGTGTATCAGCCCCAGCATTTT,CASSLDGTGVYQPQHF
TRBV27,.,TRBJ1-5,TRBD1,TGTGCCAGCAGTCCCCGGACAGGGGGTATCAGGCAGCCCCAGCATTTT,CASSPRTGGIRQPQHF